Given below is one TCR beta chain in context. The target antigen is unknown. This entry comes from a study of cytomegalovirus exposure and HLA in healthy donors. The CDR3 runs 15 residues. Per germline, CDR1 SGHRS and CDR2 YFSETQ. Trimming cost V 7 bases and J 4 bases; bases outside gene matches: 11. Overall study findings and caveats: Later analysis revealed greater clonal expansion in HLA-associated TCR beta chains than in equally common others. Within an earlier analysis, most TCR beta V segments proved productive either about 87% or about 30% of the time.

The PCR employed 60 Vbeta primers together with 13 Jbeta primers. Repertoires were generated with immunoSEQ multiplex PCR, while TCRdb's copy carries only in-frame clones and drops some. The table shows some 70,000 clones, with around 66% occurring only once. The sample taken for sequencing was PBMCs. This sequence joins TRBV5-1 and TRBJ1-2, with 9 bases aligning to TRBD1. The sequence was collected from a male donor in good health and CMV-seropositive. The DNA of the CDR3 is TGCGCCAGCGGACTTCCCGGGACAGGGAGCTATGGCTACACCTTC. As protein: CASGLPGTGSYGYTF.